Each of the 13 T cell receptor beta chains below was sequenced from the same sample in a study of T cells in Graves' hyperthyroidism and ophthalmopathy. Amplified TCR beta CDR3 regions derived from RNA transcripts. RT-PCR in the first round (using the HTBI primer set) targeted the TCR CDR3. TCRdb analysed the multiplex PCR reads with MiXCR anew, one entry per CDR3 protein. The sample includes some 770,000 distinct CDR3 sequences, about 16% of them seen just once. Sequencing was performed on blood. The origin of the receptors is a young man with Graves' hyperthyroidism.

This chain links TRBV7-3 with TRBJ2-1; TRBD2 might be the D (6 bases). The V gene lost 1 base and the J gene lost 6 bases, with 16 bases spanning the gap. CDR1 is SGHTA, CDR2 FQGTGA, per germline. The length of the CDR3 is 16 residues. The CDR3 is CASSLSLATLGNEQFF. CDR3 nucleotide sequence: TGTGCCAGCAGCTTAAGTCTAGCGACTCTTGGCAATGAGCAGTTCTTC.

The DNA for the CDR3 is TGCAGCGTTCGGACAGGGGAATTTAGCTACACCTTC. Its translation: CSVRTGEFSYTF. V is TRBV29-1 and J is TRBJ1-2, with 9 positions matching TRBD1. Trimming cost V 5 bases and J 9 bases; bases outside gene matches: 7. Germline assignment: CDR1 SQVTM and CDR2 ANQGSEA. The CDR3 length is 12 residues.

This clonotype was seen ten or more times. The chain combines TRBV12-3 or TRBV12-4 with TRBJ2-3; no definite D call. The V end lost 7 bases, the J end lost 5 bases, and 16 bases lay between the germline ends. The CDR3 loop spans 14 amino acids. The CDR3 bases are TGTGCCAGCACCCTGGGTAGTGAGAGAGATACGCAGTATTTT. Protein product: CASTLGSERDTQYF.

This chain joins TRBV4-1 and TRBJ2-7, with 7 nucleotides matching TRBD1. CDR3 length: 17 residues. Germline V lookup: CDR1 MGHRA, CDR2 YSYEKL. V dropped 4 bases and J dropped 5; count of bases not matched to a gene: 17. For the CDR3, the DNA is TGCGCCAGCAGCCTATTAAGTCGGGCAGGGGGTGCCAACGAGCAGTACTTC. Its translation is CASSLLSRAGGANEQYF.

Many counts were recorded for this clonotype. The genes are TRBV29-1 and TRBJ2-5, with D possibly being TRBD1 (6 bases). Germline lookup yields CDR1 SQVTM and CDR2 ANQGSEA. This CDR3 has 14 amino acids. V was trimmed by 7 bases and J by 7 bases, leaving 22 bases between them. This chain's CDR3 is CSGLGGESSWTQYF. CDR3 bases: TGCAGCGGCCTTGGGGGCGAATCCTCATGGACCCAGTACTTC.

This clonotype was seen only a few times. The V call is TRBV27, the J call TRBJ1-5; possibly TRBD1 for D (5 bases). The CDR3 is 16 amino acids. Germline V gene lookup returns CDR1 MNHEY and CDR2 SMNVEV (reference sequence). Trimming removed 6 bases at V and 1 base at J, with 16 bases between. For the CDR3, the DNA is TGTGCCAGCAGGACCCTCGGGGGAGGGAGCAATCAGCCCCAGCATTTT. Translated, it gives CASRTLGGGSNQPQHF.

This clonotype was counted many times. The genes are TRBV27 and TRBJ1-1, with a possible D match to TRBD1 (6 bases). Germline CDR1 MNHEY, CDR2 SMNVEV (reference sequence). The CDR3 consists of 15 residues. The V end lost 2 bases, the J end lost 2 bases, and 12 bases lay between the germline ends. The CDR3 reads CASSLMGAVNTEAFF. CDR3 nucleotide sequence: TGTGCCAGCAGTTTAATGGGGGCCGTCAACACTGAAGCTTTCTTT.

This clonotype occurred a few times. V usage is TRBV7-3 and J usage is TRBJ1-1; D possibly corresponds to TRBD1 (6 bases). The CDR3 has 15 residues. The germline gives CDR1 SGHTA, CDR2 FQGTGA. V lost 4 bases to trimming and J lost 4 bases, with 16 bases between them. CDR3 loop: CASSSLGGVFTEAFF. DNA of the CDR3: TGTGCCAGCAGCTCATTGGGGGGCGTTTTCACTGAAGCTTTCTTT.

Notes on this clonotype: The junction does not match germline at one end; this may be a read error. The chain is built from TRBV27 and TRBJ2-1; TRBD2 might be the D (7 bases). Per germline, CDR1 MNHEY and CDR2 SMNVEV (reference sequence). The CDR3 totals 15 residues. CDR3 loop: CAGSLGGRQGHEQFF. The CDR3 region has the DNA TGTGCCGGCAGTTTGGGGGGGCGCCAAGGCCACGAGCAGTTCTTC.

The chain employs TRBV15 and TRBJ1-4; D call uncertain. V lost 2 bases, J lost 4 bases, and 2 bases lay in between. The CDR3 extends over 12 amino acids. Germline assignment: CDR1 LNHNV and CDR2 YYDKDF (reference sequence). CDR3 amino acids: CATSRNNEKLFF. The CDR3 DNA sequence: TGTGCCACCAGCAGAAATAATGAAAAACTGTTTTTT.

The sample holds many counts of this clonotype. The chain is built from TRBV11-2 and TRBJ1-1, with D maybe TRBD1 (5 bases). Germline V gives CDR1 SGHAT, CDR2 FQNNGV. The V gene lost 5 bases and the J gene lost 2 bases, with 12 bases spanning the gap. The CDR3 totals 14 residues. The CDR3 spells CASSILTVNTEAFF. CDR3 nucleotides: TGTGCCAGCAGCATTCTGACAGTCAACACTGAAGCTTTCTTT.

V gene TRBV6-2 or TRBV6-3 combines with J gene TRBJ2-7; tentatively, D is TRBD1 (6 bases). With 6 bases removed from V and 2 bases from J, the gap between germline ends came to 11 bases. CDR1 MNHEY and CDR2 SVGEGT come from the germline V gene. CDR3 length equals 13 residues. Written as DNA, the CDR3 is TGTGCCAGCAGCGCACAGGGCCCCTACGAGCAGTACTTC. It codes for CASSAQGPYEQYF.

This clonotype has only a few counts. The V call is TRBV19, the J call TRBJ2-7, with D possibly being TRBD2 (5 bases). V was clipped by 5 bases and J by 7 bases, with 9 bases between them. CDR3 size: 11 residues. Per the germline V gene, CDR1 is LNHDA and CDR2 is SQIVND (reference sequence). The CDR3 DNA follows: TGTGCCAGTAGTGCTCCGGGGGAGCAGTACTTC. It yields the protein CASSAPGEQYF.